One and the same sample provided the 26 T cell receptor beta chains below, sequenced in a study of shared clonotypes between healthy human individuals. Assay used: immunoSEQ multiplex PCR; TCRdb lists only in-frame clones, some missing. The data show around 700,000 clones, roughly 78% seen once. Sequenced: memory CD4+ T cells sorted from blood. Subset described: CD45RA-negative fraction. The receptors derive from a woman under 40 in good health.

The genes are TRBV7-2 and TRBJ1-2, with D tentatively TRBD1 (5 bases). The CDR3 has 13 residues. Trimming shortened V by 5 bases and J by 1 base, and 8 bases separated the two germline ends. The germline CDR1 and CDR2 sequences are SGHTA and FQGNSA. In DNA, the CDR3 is TGTGCCAGCAGCCGGGACCTTAACTATGGCTACACCTTC. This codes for CASSRDLNYGYTF.

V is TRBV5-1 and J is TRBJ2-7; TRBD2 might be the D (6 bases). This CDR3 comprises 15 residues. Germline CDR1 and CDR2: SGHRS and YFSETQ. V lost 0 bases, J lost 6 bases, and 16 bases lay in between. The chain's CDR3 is CASSLGIEGGFEQYF. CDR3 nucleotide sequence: TGCGCCAGCAGCTTGGGCATAGAAGGAGGGTTCGAGCAGTACTTC.

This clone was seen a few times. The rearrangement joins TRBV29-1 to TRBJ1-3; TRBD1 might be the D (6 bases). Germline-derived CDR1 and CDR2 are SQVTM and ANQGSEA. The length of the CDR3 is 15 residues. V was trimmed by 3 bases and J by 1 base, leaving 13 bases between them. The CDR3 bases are TGCAGCGTTGAGGGGATACAGGGATCTGGAAACACCATATATTTT. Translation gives CSVEGIQGSGNTIYF.

CDR3 bases: TGCGCCAGCAGCTTGGCCGGAGGACGGAGTAATGAGCAGTTCTTC. Its protein is CASSLAGGRSNEQFF. This chain links TRBV5-1 with TRBJ2-1; D might be TRBD2 (5 bases). CDR1 is SGHRS and CDR2 is YFSETQ in the germline V gene. This CDR3 contains 15 residues. V lost 0 bases, J lost 7 bases, and 14 bases lay in between.

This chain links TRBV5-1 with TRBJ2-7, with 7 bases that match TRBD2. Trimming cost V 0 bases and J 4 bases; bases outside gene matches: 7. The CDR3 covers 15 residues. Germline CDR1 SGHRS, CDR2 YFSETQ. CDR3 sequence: CASSLGAGLDYEQYF. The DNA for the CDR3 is TGCGCCAGCAGCTTGGGAGCGGGACTCGATTACGAGCAGTACTTC.

Here the CDR3 reads CASSERDRGNQPQHF. The CDR3 nucleotides read TGTGCCAGCAGTGAACGGGACAGGGGCAATCAGCCCCAGCATTTT. This chain connects TRBV6-1 to TRBJ1-5; TRBD1 matches at 9 bases. Germline V lookup: CDR1 MNHNS, CDR2 SASEGT. This CDR3 region has 15 residues. The V gene end was trimmed by 2 bases and the J gene end by 2 bases; junction bases not matched to a gene: 1.

CDR3 region: CASSSGSKEKLFF. DNA for the CDR3: TGTGCCAGCAGTTCGGGCAGTAAGGAAAAACTGTTTTTT. The chain joins TRBV2 to TRBJ1-4; D call uncertain. This CDR3 is 13 amino acids long. Germline V gene lookup returns CDR1 SNHLY and CDR2 FYNNEI. V dropped 5 bases and J dropped 8 bases, with 12 bases sitting between them.

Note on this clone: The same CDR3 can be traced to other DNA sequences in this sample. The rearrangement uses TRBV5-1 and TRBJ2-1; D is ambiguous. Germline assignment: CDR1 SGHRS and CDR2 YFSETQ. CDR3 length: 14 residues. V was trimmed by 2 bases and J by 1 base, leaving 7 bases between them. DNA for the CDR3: TGCGCCAGCAGCTTTGGGAATTCCTACAATGAGCAGTTCTTC. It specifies CASSFGNSYNEQFF.

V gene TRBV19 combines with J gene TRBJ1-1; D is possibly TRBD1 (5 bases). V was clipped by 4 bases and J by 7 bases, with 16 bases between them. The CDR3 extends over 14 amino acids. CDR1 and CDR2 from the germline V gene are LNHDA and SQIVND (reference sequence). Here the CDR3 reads CASSSTEGPNEAFF. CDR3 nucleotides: TGTGCCAGTAGTAGTACAGAGGGACCAAATGAAGCTTTCTTT.

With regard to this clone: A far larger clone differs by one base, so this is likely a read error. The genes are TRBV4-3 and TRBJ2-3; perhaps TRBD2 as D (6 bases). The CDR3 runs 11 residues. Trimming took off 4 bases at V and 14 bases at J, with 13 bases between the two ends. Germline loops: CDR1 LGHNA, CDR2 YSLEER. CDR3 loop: CASSRGGVRYF. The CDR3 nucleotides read TGCGCCAGCAGCCGGGGCGGGGTAAGGTATTTT.

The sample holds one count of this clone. The CDR3 DNA follows: TGTGCCAGCAGCTCCAGACGGGGGAACACTGAAGCTTTCTTT. Protein sequence: CASSSRRGNTEAFF. V gene TRBV7-9 combines with J gene TRBJ1-1, with D hard to call. CDR1 and CDR2 from the germline V gene are SEHNR and FQNEAQ (reference sequence). The CDR3 spans 14 residues. Trimming stripped 4 bases from V and 1 base from J, with 10 bases between.

CDR3 in amino acids: CASSQGAQGPQETQYF. CDR3 sequence (DNA): TGCGCCAGCAGCCAAGGGGCGCAGGGGCCTCAAGAGACCCAGTACTTC. This rearrangement joins TRBV5-1 to TRBJ2-5, with a possible D match to TRBD1 (6 bases). The V end lost 4 bases, the J end lost 2 bases, and 18 bases lay between the germline ends. Germline-derived CDR1 and CDR2 are SGHRS and YFSETQ. This CDR3 comprises 16 residues.

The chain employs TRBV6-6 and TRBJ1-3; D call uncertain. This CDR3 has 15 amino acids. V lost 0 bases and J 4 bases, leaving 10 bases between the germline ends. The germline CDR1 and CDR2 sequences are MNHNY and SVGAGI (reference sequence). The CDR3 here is CASSYSGRWGNTIYF. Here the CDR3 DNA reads TGTGCCAGCAGTTACTCTGGTCGATGGGGAAACACCATATATTTT.

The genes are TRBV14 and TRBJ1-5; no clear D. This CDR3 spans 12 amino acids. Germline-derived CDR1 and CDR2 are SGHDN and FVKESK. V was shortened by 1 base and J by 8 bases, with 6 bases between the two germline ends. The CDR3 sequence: CASSQGREPQHF. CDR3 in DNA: TGTGCCAGCAGCCAAGGAAGGGAGCCCCAGCATTTT.

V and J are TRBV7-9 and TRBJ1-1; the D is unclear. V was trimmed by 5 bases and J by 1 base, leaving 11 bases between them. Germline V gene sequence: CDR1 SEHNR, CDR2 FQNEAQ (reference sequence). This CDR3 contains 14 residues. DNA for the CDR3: TGTGCCAGCAGCATGGAAGGGCCGAACACTGAAGCTTTCTTT. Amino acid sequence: CASSMEGPNTEAFF.

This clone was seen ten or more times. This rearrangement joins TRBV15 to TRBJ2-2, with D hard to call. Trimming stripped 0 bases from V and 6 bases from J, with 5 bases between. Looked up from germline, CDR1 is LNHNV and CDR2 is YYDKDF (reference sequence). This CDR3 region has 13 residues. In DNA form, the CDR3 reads TGTGCCACCAGCAGAGATCAAGCCGGGGAGCTGTTTTTT. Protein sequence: CATSRDQAGELFF.

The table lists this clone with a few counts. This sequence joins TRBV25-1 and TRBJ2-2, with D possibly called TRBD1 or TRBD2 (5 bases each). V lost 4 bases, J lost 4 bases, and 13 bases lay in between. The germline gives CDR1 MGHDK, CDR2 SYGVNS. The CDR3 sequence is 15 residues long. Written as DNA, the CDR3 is TGTGCCAGCAGTGGGGGGTTAGCAGCCACCGGGGAGCTGTTTTTT. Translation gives CASSGGLAATGELFF.

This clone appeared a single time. The CDR3 nucleotides read TGTGCCAGCAGCCAAGAGCGGCGCACAGATACGCAGTATTTT. Its translation: CASSQERRTDTQYF. This rearrangement joins TRBV14 to TRBJ2-3; D is undetermined. Germline CDR1 and CDR2: SGHDN and FVKESK. The CDR3 is 14 amino acids. V was pared by 0 bases and J by 1 base, with 5 bases between.

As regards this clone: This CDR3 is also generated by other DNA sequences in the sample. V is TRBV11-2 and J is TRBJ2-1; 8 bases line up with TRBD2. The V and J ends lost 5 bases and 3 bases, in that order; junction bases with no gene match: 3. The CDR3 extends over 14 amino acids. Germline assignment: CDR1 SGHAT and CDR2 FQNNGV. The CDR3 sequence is CASSLGTSYNEQFF. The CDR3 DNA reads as TGTGCCAGCAGCCTCGGGACTAGCTACAATGAGCAGTTCTTC. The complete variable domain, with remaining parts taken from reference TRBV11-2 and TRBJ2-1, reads EAGVAQSPRYKIIEKRQSVAFWCNPISGHATLYWYQQILGQGPKLLIQFQNNGVVDDSQLPKDRFSAERLKGVDSTLKIQPAKLEDSAVYLCASSLGTSYNEQFFGPGTRLTVL.

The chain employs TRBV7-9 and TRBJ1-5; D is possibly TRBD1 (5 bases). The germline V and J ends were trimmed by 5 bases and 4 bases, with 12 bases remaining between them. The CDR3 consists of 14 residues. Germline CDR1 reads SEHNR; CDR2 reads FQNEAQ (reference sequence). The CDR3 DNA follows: TGTGCCAGCAGCACCACACAGGAGAATCAGCCCCAGCATTTT. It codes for CASSTTQENQPQHF.

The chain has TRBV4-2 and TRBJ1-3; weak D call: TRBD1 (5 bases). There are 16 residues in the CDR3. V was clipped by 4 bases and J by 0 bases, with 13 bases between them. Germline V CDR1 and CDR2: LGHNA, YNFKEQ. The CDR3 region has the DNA TGTGCCAGCAGCCGGGGGGTTATGGCCTCTGGAAACACCATATATTTT. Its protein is CASSRGVMASGNTIYF.

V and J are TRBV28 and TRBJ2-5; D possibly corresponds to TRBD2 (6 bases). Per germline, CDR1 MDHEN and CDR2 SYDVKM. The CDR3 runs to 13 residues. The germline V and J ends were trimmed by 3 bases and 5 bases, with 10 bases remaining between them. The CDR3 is CASSLGGSETQYF. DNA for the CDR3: TGTGCCAGCAGTTTGGGGGGTTCGGAGACCCAGTACTTC.

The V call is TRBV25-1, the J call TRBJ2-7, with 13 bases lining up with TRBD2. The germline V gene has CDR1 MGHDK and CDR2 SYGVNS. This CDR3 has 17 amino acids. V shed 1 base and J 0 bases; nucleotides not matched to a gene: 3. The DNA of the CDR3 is TGTGCCAGCAGTGAATCTGGGACTAGCGGGAACTCCTACGAGCAGTACTTC. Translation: CASSESGTSGNSYEQYF.

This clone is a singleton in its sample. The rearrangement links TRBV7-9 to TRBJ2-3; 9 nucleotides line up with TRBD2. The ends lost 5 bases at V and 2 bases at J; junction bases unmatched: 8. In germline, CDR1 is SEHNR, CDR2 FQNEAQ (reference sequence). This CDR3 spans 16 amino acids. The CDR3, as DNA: TGTGCCAGCAGCCCTCCGACTAGCGGAATCACAGATACGCAGTATTTT. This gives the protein CASSPPTSGITDTQYF.

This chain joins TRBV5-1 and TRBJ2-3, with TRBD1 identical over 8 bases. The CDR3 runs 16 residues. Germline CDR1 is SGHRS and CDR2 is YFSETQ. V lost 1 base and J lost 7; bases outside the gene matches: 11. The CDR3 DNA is TGCGCCAGCAGCTTGATCCAGGGGGCGATTGCCCATACGCAGTATTTT. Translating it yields CASSLIQGAIAHTQYF.

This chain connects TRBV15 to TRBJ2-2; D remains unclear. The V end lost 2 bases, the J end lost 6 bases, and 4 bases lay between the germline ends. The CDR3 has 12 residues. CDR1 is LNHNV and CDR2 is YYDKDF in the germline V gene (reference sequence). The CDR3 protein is CATSRLPGELFF. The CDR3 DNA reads TGTGCCACCAGCAGACTCCCCGGGGAGCTGTTTTTT. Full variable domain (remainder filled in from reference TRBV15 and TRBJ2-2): DAMVIQNPRYQVTQFGKPVTLSCSQTLNHNVMYWYQQKSSQAPKLLFHYYDKDFNNEADTPDNFQSRRPNTSFCFLDIRSPGLGDTAMYLCATSRLPGELFFGEGSRLTVL.